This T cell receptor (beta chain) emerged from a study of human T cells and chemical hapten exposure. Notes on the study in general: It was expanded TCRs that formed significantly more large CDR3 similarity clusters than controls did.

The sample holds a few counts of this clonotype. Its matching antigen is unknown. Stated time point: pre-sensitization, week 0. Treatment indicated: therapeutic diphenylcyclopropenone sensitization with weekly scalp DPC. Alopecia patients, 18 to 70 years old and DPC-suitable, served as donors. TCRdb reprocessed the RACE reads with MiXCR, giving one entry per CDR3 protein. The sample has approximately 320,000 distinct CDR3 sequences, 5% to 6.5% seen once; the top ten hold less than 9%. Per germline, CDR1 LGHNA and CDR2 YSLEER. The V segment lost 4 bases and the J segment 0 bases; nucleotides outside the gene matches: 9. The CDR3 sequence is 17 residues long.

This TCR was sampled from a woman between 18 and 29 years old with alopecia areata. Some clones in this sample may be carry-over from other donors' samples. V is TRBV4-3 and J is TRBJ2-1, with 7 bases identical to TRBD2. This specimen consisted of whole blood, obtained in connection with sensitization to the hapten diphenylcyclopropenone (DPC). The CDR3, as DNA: TGCGCCAGCAGCCCAGAAGGAGCGGGGAGCTCCTACAATGAGCAGTTCTTC. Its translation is CASSPEGAGSSYNEQFF.